This TCR beta chain was retrieved from a study of T cell responses to AZD1222 COVID-19 vaccine. The study's findings and limits: Spike-specific TCR breadth and depth both grew after two AZD1222 doses. Clonal diversity was possibly underestimated, and the donors were mostly white British, with more females.

To note about this clone: Its target is not known.

Sequencing was performed with immunoSEQ multiplex PCR; in TCRdb, only in-frame clones are kept and a portion is missing. The table includes about 120,000 clones, around nine tenths detected once. This CDR3 has 15 amino acids. Germline V gene data show CDR1 as SGHRS and CDR2 as YFSETQ. V was cut by 0 bases and J by 0 bases, with 7 bases left in between. The chain joins TRBV5-1 to TRBJ2-1; D not certain. The sequence derives from an adult in good health. The sample here was peripheral blood, taken on day 0 of AZD1222 vaccination. The CDR3 spells CASSLAGSSYNEQFF. The DNA of the CDR3 is TGCGCCAGCAGCTTGGCCGGTAGCTCCTACAATGAGCAGTTCTTC.